In its sample, the clone carrying this T cell receptor (beta chain) was seen many times. Its antigen is not identified. This sample was taken from a study of T cells after yellow fever vaccination. Study in general: For low cell numbers, libraries were made with SMART-Seq v4 Ultra Low Input. Study observations and caveats: There was a possibility that FACS-sorted repertoires contained abundant clonotypes contaminating from the bulk population. The booster saw the reappearance of most primary-vaccination clones (about 95% CD4, 80% to 90% CD8).

Each CDR3 protein is one row after TCRdb ran MiXCR on the 5' RACE reads. The sample carries 300,000 to 350,000 distinct CDR3 sequences, approximately 4.5% recorded once. CDR1 and CDR2 (germline): SGHVS, FNYEAQ. The CDR3 runs to 14 residues. The ends were cut back, 1 base at V and 3 bases at J, with 9 bases in the middle. The sequenced sample was PBMCs, obtained 15 days after the yellow fever booster vaccination. V and J are TRBV7-6 and TRBJ1-1, with D perhaps TRBD1 (6 bases). This clonotype was sampled from a man between 18 and 35 years old who received the YFV17D yellow fever vaccine. CDR3 protein: CASSLGQVDTEAFF. CDR3 sequence (DNA): TGTGCCAGCAGCTTAGGACAGGTGGACACTGAAGCTTTCTTT.